This T cell receptor beta chain was retrieved from a study of shared clonotypes between healthy human individuals. Healthy HIV-negative adults with no recent acute infections or vaccinations were recruited as donors. Regarding the study as a whole: Naive subsets generally had larger estimated richness than memory subsets.

As for this clone: Its target is not known.

Each replicate PCR on the sorted subsets used about 220 ng DNA (around 31,000 T cell genomes). The repertoire was sequenced with immunoSEQ multiplex PCR; TCRdb's copy has only in-frame clones and lacks some. The sample has approximately 1.1 million clones, approximately 78% seen once. This CDR3 has 12 residues. The junction had 4 bases not matched to a gene; V was cut back by 5 bases and J by 3 bases. The germline V gene encodes CDR1 GTSNPN and CDR2 SVGIG (reference sequence). The sequence was obtained from a man younger than 35 in good health. Some clones in this sample may be carry-over from other donors' samples. The sequenced sample was memory CD4+ T cells from PBMCs. The subset is: CD45RA-negative fraction. J is TRBJ2-7 and V is TRBV30; 7 nucleotides align to TRBD1. CDR3 nucleotide sequence: TGTGCCTGGGTCCGGGACAGCTACGAGCAGTACTTC. Protein sequence: CAWVRDSYEQYF.